This T cell receptor beta chain appears in the sequencing data of a study of CD8 T cells in ankylosing spondylitis. This clonotype was seen ten or more times. TCRdb re-called the 5' RACE reads with MiXCR, one entry per CDR3 protein. The table records about 200,000 distinct CDR3 sequences, around 13% of them present only once. V lost 9 bases to trimming and J lost 0 bases, with 8 bases between them. CDR3 length equals 13 residues. Sequencing was performed on blood, either unsorted or a sorted T cell fraction (not recorded which). The TCR comes from a male donor with ankylosing spondylitis or in good health (not recorded which). The J gene is TRBJ2-2, the V gene TRBV12-3 or TRBV12-4; D is unclear. The chain's CDR3 is CARPRANTGELFF. Written as DNA, the CDR3 is TGTGCCAGGCCCCGGGCGAACACCGGGGAGCTGTTTTTT.